Sequencing of this T cell receptor (beta chain) was carried out in a study of T cells in Graves' hyperthyroidism and ophthalmopathy. This clonotype showed up many times. V lost 1 base to trimming and J lost 5 bases; unmatched junction nucleotides: 9. The germline gives CDR1 MDHEN, CDR2 SYDVKM. The CDR3 is made up of 16 amino acids. Authors of the study amplified TCR beta CDR3 regions from RNA transcripts. Initially, a first-round RT-PCR of the TCR CDR3 employed the HTBI primer set. TCRdb independently ran MiXCR on the multiplex PCR reads; one entry per CDR3 protein. The sample consists of about 420,000 distinct CDR3 sequences, approximately 14% of them appearing once.

The source of this sequence is a woman aged 18-30 years with Graves' hyperthyroidism. The material sequenced was blood. The V gene is TRBV28, the J gene TRBJ2-7; the match to TRBD2 covers 9 bases. As DNA, the CDR3 is TGTGCCAGCAGTTTATACGGCGGGAGGGCTTCAGACGAGCAGTACTTC. It specifies CASSLYGGRASDEQYF. The full variable domain, its missing parts supplied by reference TRBV28 and TRBJ2-7, is DVKVTQSSRYLVKRTGEKVFLECVQDMDHENMFWYRQDPGLGLRLIYFSYDVKMKEKGDIPEGYSVSREKKERFSLILESASTNQTSMYLCASSLYGGRASDEQYFGPGTRLTVT.